In this sample, the clone carrying this T cell receptor (beta chain) turned up once. The target antigen is unknown. Making TCR beta cDNA involved approximately 0.5 ug total RNA and a constant-region primer. Sequencing libraries for TCR beta derived from three nested multiplex PCR rounds that used slightly modified ARM-PCR. A single record per CDR3 protein comes from TCRdb applying MiXCR to the multiplex PCR reads. The data contain about 330,000 distinct CDR3 sequences, about 61% of them seen just once; the ten biggest clones take up under 8%. The sample comes from a study of tumor-infiltrating lymphocytes in primary liver carcinoma. Across the whole study: The cohort consisted of patients whose primary liver carcinoma was surgically resected.

They got blood RNA out of unsorted whole blood and also pulled out germline DNA. Study-wide findings and caveats: Tumor-blood pairs (like tumor-adjacent pairs) overlapped less than tumor region pairs did.

Sequencing input: peripheral blood. This receptor was taken from a middle-aged man with primary liver carcinoma and hepatitis B virus infection.

CDR3: CASSRETSEHNEQFF. CDR3 in DNA: TGCGCCAGCAGTCGCGAGACTAGCGAACACAATGAGCAGTTCTTC. This chain connects TRBV4-1 to TRBJ2-1, with TRBD2 matching over 8 bases. The V gene end was trimmed by 6 bases and the J gene end by 5 bases; junction bases not matched to a gene: 9. Germline-derived CDR1 and CDR2 are MGHRA and YSYEKL. The CDR3 loop spans 15 amino acids.